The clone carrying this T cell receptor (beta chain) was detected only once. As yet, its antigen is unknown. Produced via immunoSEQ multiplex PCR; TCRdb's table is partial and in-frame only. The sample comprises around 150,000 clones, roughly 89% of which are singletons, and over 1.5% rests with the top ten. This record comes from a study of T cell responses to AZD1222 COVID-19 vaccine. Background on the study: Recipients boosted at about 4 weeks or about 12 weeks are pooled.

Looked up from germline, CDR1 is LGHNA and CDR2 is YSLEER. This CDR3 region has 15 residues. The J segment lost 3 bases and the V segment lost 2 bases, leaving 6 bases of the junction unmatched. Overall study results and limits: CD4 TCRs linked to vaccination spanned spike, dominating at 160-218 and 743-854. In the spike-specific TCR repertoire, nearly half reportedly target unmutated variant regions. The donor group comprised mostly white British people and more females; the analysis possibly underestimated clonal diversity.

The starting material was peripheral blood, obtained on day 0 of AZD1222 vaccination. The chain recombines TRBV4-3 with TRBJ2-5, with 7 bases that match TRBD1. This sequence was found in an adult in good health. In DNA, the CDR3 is TGCGCCAGCAGCCAAACCGCCGGGACAGAAGAGACCCAGTACTTC. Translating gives CASSQTAGTEETQYF.